The 21 T cell receptor beta chains in this list originate from one sample, sequenced in a study of read filtering for tumor transcriptome and immune sequencing. From roughly 390 ng of RNA, a library with molecular barcoded alpha/delta and beta/gamma adaptors was made. TCRdb reprocessed the reads with MiXCR, giving one entry per CDR3 protein. This sample carries approximately 62,000 distinct CDR3 sequences, approximately 18% of them seen once, and the ten largest clones take about 11%. Sequencing input: a population of CD138-negative cells sorted from bone marrow. The receptors come from a donor at least 40 years old with multiple myeloma.

On this clonotype: Because it lacks the conserved phenylalanine or tryptophan at the end, this CDR3 is likely a read error. The rearrangement links TRBV6-6 to TRBJ2-3; weak D call: TRBD2 (6 bases). Germline lookup yields CDR1 MNHNY and CDR2 SVGAGI (reference sequence). This CDR3 has 15 amino acids. The V gene lost 7 bases and the J gene lost 5 bases, with 19 bases spanning the gap. The DNA of the CDR3 is TGTGCCAGCAACCCCTCGGGAACTAGCCGAGATACGCAGTATCTT. Residues: CASNPSGTSRDTQYL.

At least ten counts were recorded for this clonotype. This chain joins TRBV5-1 and TRBJ1-5; possibly TRBD1 for D (5 bases). The V end was cut by 3 bases, the J end by 7 bases, with 11 bases between. CDR1 is SGHRS and CDR2 is YFSETQ in the germline V gene. The CDR3 spans 13 residues. CDR3 sequence (DNA): TGCGCCAGCAGCTCTGGCGGGGGGCAGCCCCAGCATTTT. Amino acids: CASSSGGGQPQHF.

This clonotype was seen at least ten times. The rearrangement uses TRBV29-1 and TRBJ2-3; 12 nucleotides line up with TRBD2. The CDR3 contains 15 residues. V shed 5 bases and J 4 bases; nucleotides not matched to a gene: 7. Germline CDR1 and CDR2: SQVTM and ANQGSEA. This CDR3 reads CSVSGLAGYSDTQYF. The CDR3 nucleotides read TGCAGCGTTTCGGGACTAGCGGGTTACTCAGATACGCAGTATTTT.

The chain uses TRBV10-2 and TRBJ2-5; D is unresolved. The CDR3 runs 13 residues. Trimming took 4 bases from V and 4 from J, leaving 10 bases between them. Germline values: CDR1 WSHSY, CDR2 SAAADI. CDR3 protein: CASSVIRGETQYF. The CDR3 nucleotides read TGCGCCAGCAGTGTCATTAGAGGAGAGACCCAGTACTTC.

The table lists this clonotype with many counts. DNA of the CDR3: TGTGCCAGCAGTTACTCACCAGGACAGGGGTGGTTGGAAAAACTGTTTTTT. The encoded protein is CASSYSPGQGWLEKLFF. This sequence joins TRBV6-5 and TRBJ1-4; 9 bases map to TRBD1. This CDR3 comprises 17 residues. Per germline, CDR1 MNHEY and CDR2 SVGAGI. J was trimmed by 8 bases and V by 0 bases; bases with no gene match: 10.

This clonotype was detected ten times or more. This chain connects TRBV9 to TRBJ2-2, with D possibly being TRBD1 (6 bases). Trimming left V 0 bases short and J 0 bases short, with 9 bases between. This CDR3 comprises 16 residues. The germline V gene encodes CDR1 SGDLS and CDR2 YYNGEE. The CDR3 region has the DNA TGTGCCAGCAGCGTAGCAGGGGTGACGAACACCGGGGAGCTGTTTTTT. It encodes CASSVAGVTNTGELFF.

This clonotype appeared many times. V usage is TRBV29-1 and J usage is TRBJ1-1; a possible D gene is TRBD1 (6 bases). CDR3 size: 12 residues. Trimming took 0 bases from V and 9 from J, leaving 11 bases between them. Germline CDR1 is SQVTM and CDR2 is ANQGSEA. Written as DNA, the CDR3 is TGCAGCGTTGAAGAAAACAGGGCCCAAGCTTTCTTT. Protein product: CSVEENRAQAFF.

The chain carries TRBV7-2 and TRBJ1-2; D is possibly TRBD1 (6 bases). The CDR3 runs 14 residues. Germline assignment: CDR1 SGHTA and CDR2 FQGNSA. V was clipped by 1 base and J by 8 bases, with 14 bases between them. DNA of the CDR3: TGTGCCAGCAGCTTAGTGGCAGGGGAAAACGGCTACACCTTC. Translated: CASSLVAGENGYTF. Using reference TRBV7-2 and TRBJ1-2 for the parts outside the CDR3, the full variable domain is GAGVSQSPSNKVTEKGKDVELRCDPISGHTALYWYRQSLGQGLEFLIYFQGNSAPDKSGLPSDRFSAERTGGSVSTLTIQRTQQEDSAVYLCASSLVAGENGYTFGSGTRLTVV.

This clonotype was seen repeatedly, ten times or more. V and J are TRBV6-1 and TRBJ2-3, with TRBD1 matching 8 bases. Germline lookup yields CDR1 MNHNS and CDR2 SASEGT. V dropped 6 bases and J dropped 1; count of bases not matched to a gene: 12. The CDR3 extends over 17 amino acids. The chain's CDR3 is CASRPLGQGMGTDTQYF. The CDR3 region has the DNA TGTGCCAGCAGACCACTCGGACAGGGAATGGGCACAGATACGCAGTATTTT.

The table lists this clonotype with many counts. CDR3 bases: TGTGCCAGCTCAGCGGGGCTAGCGTCCGTCACTGAAGCTTTCTTT. Protein sequence: CASSAGLASVTEAFF. This chain uses TRBV18 with TRBJ1-1; perhaps TRBD1 as D (5 bases). The CDR3 length is 15 residues. The V and J ends lost 5 bases and 4 bases respectively, with 17 bases between them. CDR1 KGHSH and CDR2 LQKENI come from the germline V gene.

This clonotype was observed at least ten times. The rearrangement links TRBV19 to TRBJ2-1; a weak D match, TRBD2 (6 bases). Trimming took 7 bases from V and 5 from J, leaving 18 bases between them. Germline values: CDR1 LNHDA, CDR2 SQIVND (reference sequence). The CDR3 has 15 amino acids. The CDR3 DNA sequence: TGTGCCAGTATTCCTTCCCGGGACTCTGACAATGAGCAGTTCTTC. This encodes CASIPSRDSDNEQFF.

This chain joins TRBV21-1 and TRBJ1-5; the table calls TRBD1, which could not be checked here. TRBV21-1 is a recognized pseudogene. This CDR3 region has 17 residues. The CDR3 reads CASSKGRGNYSNQPQHF. DNA for the CDR3: TGTGCCAGCAGCAAAGGGAGGGGGAATTATAGCAATCAGCCCCAGCATTTT.

In this sample, this clonotype turned up many times. The chain carries TRBV4-2 and TRBJ2-1, with D unresolved. Germline lookup yields CDR1 LGHNA and CDR2 YNFKEQ. This CDR3 has 12 amino acids. V was pared by 4 bases and J by 8 bases, with 9 bases between. CDR3 in DNA: TGTGCCAGCAGCCGAGCCCAGGATGAGCAGTTCTTC. Its protein is CASSRAQDEQFF.

J is TRBJ2-7 and V is TRBV7-2, with TRBD2 matching over 8 bases. CDR1 is SGHTA and CDR2 is FQGNSA in the germline V gene. The CDR3 loop spans 16 amino acids. V dropped 4 bases and J dropped 3; count of bases not matched to a gene: 11. CDR3 sequence reads: CASSSSGTRWSYEQYF. In nucleotides, the CDR3 is TGTGCCAGCAGCTCATCCGGGACTAGATGGAGCTACGAGCAGTACTTC.

This clonotype was recorded at least ten times. The rearrangement links TRBV6-5 to TRBJ2-3, with no clear D. V lost 0 bases and J 2 bases, leaving 6 bases between the germline ends. Germline values: CDR1 MNHEY, CDR2 SVGAGI. This CDR3 region has 14 residues. The CDR3 sequence: CASSYSGLTDTQYF. DNA for the CDR3: TGTGCCAGCAGTTACTCCGGGCTCACAGATACGCAGTATTTT.

There are many counts of this clonotype. This chain uses TRBV7-9 with TRBJ1-4; D perhaps matches TRBD1 (5 bases). The germline V gene encodes CDR1 SEHNR and CDR2 FQNEAQ (reference sequence). The CDR3 loop spans 14 amino acids. V was clipped by 5 bases and J by 8 bases, with 15 bases between them. The chain's CDR3 is CASSLGTGREKLFF. CDR3 in DNA: TGTGCCAGCAGCCTCGGGACGGGTCGGGAAAAACTGTTTTTT.

Notes on this clonotype: This could be a read error, since a much larger clone is one nucleotide away. This sequence joins TRBV14 and TRBJ2-7; D is unclear. The V end was cut by 3 bases, the J end by 8 bases, with 11 bases between. The germline gives CDR1 SGHDN, CDR2 FVKESK. This CDR3 region has 12 residues. The CDR3 loop reads CASSQIGYKQYF. The DNA of the CDR3 is TGTGCCAGCAGCCAGATCGGGTACAAGCAGTACTTC.

This clonotype was seen many times. The V call is TRBV6-2 or TRBV6-3, the J call TRBJ2-3; TRBD2 agrees at 7 bases. The CDR3 totals 14 residues. The V gene's germline CDR1 is MNHEY and CDR2 SVGEGT. The CDR3 protein is CATTGGTRPDTQYF. The CDR3 DNA reads TGTGCTACAACGGGGGGTACCAGGCCAGATACGCAGTATTTT.

This clonotype was recorded at least ten times. V gene TRBV19 combines with J gene TRBJ2-1; D not certain. Deletions cut 9 bases from V and 8 bases from J, with 11 bases between. From germline, CDR1 is LNHDA and CDR2 SQIVND (reference sequence). There are 11 residues in the CDR3. The CDR3 DNA is TGTGCCAGCAGATTAGGTTATGAGCAGTTCTTC. Protein: CASRLGYEQFF.

This clonotype has at least ten counts. The chain combines TRBV5-1 with TRBJ2-2; D is uncertain. Trimming removed 1 base from V and 1 base from J, with 8 bases in between. Germline CDR1 SGHRS, CDR2 YFSETQ. The CDR3 has 15 amino acids. CDR3: CASSLRRENTGELFF. Written as DNA, the CDR3 is TGCGCCAGCAGCTTGAGGAGAGAGAACACCGGGGAGCTGTTTTTT.

At least ten counts were recorded for this clonotype. V gene TRBV5-1 combines with J gene TRBJ2-5, with D perhaps matching TRBD2 (6 bases). The V gene lost 0 bases and the J gene lost 2 bases, with 8 bases spanning the gap. The CDR3 sequence is 14 residues long. Germline values: CDR1 SGHRS, CDR2 YFSETQ. For the CDR3, the DNA is TGCGCCAGCAGCTTGGGACTAGATCAAGAGACCCAGTACTTC. This gives the protein CASSLGLDQETQYF.